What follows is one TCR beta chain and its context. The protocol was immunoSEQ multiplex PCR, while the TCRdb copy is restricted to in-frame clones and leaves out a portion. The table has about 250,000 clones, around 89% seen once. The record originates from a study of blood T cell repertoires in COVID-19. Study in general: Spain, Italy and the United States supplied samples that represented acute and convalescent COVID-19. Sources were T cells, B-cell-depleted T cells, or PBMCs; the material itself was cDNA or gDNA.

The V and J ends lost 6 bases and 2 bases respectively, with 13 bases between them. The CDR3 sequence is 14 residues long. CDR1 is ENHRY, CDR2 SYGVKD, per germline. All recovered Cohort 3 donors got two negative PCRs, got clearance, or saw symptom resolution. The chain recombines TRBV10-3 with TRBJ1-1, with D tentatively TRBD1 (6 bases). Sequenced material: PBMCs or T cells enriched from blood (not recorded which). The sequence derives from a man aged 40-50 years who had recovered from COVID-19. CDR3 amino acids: CAIRQGQYNTEAFF. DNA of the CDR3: TGTGCCATCAGGCAGGGGCAATACAACACTGAAGCTTTCTTT.